A selection of T cell receptor beta chains follows, all from one sample in a study of OX40 agonist ivuxolimab in advanced cancers. Measured with immunoSEQ multiplex PCR; TCRdb has only the in-frame clones, and not every one. This table holds tens of thousands of clones, about 89% found once. This specimen was CD4+ or CD8+ T cells sorted from blood, taken in a trial of the OX40 agonist ivuxolimab. These receptor sequences come from an adult with an advanced solid tumor such as melanoma, head and neck, liver or kidney cancer. Both conserved end residues are part of each CDR3. A D gene is named only where the DNA matches it firmly. Not every row has a clone size; where given, it reads once, few, many or a size class.

size	length	V	D	J	DNA	CDR3
NA	15	TRBV6-6	NA	TRBJ1-3	TGTGCCAGCAGTCCGTTGCCGAGCTCTGGAAACACCATATATTTT	CASSPLPSSGNTIYF
NA	14	TRBV27	NA	TRBJ2-2	TGTGCCAGCATGAGGTTGAGCTCCACCGGGGAGCTGTTTTTT	CASMRLSSTGELFF
NA	13	TRBV10-3	NA	TRBJ1-1	TGTGCCATCAGACTACAGGTGAACACTGAAGCTTTCTTT	CAIRLQVNTEAFF
NA	15	TRBV6-5	TRBD1	TRBJ1-2	TGTGCCAGCGGACGGACAGGGGAGGCTAACTATGGCTACACCTTC	CASGRTGEANYGYTF
NA	14	TRBV6-6	NA	TRBJ1-1	TGTGCCAGCAGTTACTTCCCGGGTTTCTCTGAAGCTTTCTTT	CASSYFPGFSEAFF
NA	14	TRBV5-5	NA	TRBJ1-2	TGTGCCAGCAGCAGGGGATCCTTAGACTATGGCTACACCTTC	CASSRGSLDYGYTF
NA	14	TRBV5-1	NA	TRBJ2-5	TGCGCCAGCAGCTTATCAGTCGCGGAAGAGACCCAGTACTTC	CASSLSVAEETQYF
NA	12	TRBV6-6	NA	TRBJ1-6	TGTGCCAGCAGTGCCGCCGGACAGCGCCTCCACTTT	CASSAAGQRLHF
NA	13	TRBV18	NA	TRBJ1-5	TGTGCCAGCTCACCCGGCCAGAATCAGCCCCAGCATTTT	CASSPGQNQPQHF
once	15	TRBV5-1	TRBD2	TRBJ2-7	TGCGCCAGCAGCCCCCCGGGAGGGGAAGCCTACGAGCAGTACTTC	CASSPPGGEAYEQYF